One sample yielded the 24 T cell receptor beta chains listed below, sequenced in a study of blood T cell repertoires in COVID-19. Libraries were prepared by immunoSEQ multiplex PCR; TCRdb keeps only in-frame clonotypes and omits some of them. The sample lists over 100,000 clones; approximately 88% were seen once. Sequenced material: peripheral blood. These receptors came from a woman between 70 and 85 years old with acute or convalescent COVID-19.

This chain connects TRBV29-1 to TRBJ2-1; 15 nucleotides agree with TRBD2. The CDR3 length is 13 residues. V dropped 6 bases and J dropped 7; count of bases not matched to a gene: 1. Germline-derived CDR1 and CDR2 are SQVTM and ANQGSEA. CDR3 sequence (DNA): TGCAGCGTGGGACTAGCGGGGGGAAATGAGCAGTTCTTC. Protein: CSVGLAGGNEQFF.

The V gene is TRBV5-1, the J gene TRBJ2-5, with 8 bases matching TRBD1. Germline lookup yields CDR1 SGHRS and CDR2 YFSETQ. After removal of 3 bases from V and 1 base from J, the junction contained 2 bases not matched to a gene. The CDR3 is made up of 14 amino acids. For the CDR3, the DNA is TGCGCCAGCAGCTCCCAGGGGGCCCAAGAGACCCAGTACTTC. This sequence encodes CASSSQGAQETQYF.

The CDR3 here is CASSLTSGGARVEQYF. As DNA, the CDR3 is TGCGCCAGCAGCTTAACGAGCGGGGGGGCACGGGTCGAGCAGTACTTC. V gene TRBV5-1 combines with J gene TRBJ2-7, with TRBD2 matching 10 bases. Losses at the gene ends were 2 bases for V and 6 bases for J; bases not matched to a gene: 11. Germline V gene sequence: CDR1 SGHRS, CDR2 YFSETQ. The CDR3 sequence is 16 residues long.

This clone was counted once. The rearrangement links TRBV3-1 (or the pseudogene TRBV3-2) to TRBJ1-1; D is perhaps TRBD1 (5 bases). V lost 1 base to trimming and J lost 4 bases, with 13 bases between them. Per germline, CDR1 LGHDT and CDR2 YNNKEL (reference sequence). The CDR3 runs 15 residues. The CDR3 nucleotides read TGTGCCAGCAGCCAAGGCCGGGGGGGTTCCACTGAAGCTTTCTTT. Translated, it gives CASSQGRGGSTEAFF.

The count of this clone is one. The genes are TRBV6-5 and TRBJ1-4, with 9 positions matching TRBD1. The CDR3 has 15 residues. The ends lost 6 bases at V and 4 bases at J; junction bases unmatched: 6. CDR1 is MNHEY, CDR2 SVGAGI, per germline. CDR3 residues: CASRRDRGINEKLFF. The CDR3 DNA is TGTGCCAGCAGGCGTGACAGGGGGATTAATGAAAAACTGTTTTTT.

In its sample, this clone was seen a few times. The chain recombines TRBV7-8 with TRBJ2-1; TRBD2 matches at 7 bases. Per the germline V gene, CDR1 is SGHVS and CDR2 is FQNEAQ. The V gene end was trimmed by 2 bases and the J gene end by 7 bases; junction bases not matched to a gene: 8. This CDR3 has 15 residues. Here the CDR3 reads CASSLRRERRNEQFF. As DNA, the CDR3 is TGTGCCAGCAGCTTAAGGCGGGAGAGAAGAAATGAGCAGTTCTTC.

The chain's CDR3 is CASSLGTRFYNEQFF. The CDR3 nucleotides read TGTGCCAGCAGCTTGGGGACTAGATTCTACAATGAGCAGTTCTTC. This chain joins TRBV5-6 and TRBJ2-1; 7 bases map to TRBD2. Trimming removed 0 bases from V and 3 bases from J; junction bases left unmatched: 3. The CDR3 has 15 amino acids. CDR1 is SGHDT and CDR2 is YYEEEE in the germline V gene.

This clone has a single count. The gene calls are TRBV2 and TRBJ2-7; TRBD1 matches at 7 bases. J lost 4 bases, V lost 9 bases, and 9 bases had no gene match. This CDR3 has 13 residues. In germline, CDR1 is SNHLY, CDR2 FYNNEI. The CDR3 nucleotides read TGTGCCAGTACGACAGGGTACAGTTACGAGCAGTACTTC. This translates into CASTTGYSYEQYF. Drawing the rest from reference TRBV2 and TRBJ2-7, the complete variable domain is EPEVTQTPSHQVTQMGQEVILRCVPISNHLYFYWYRQILGQKVEFLVSFYNNEISEKSEIFDDQFSVERPDGSNFTLKIRSTKLEDSAMYFCASTTGYSYEQYFGPGTRLTVT.

The chain employs TRBV29-1 and TRBJ2-1; 7 bases are shared with TRBD2. J was trimmed by 5 bases and V by 8 bases; bases with no gene match: 9. The CDR3 loop spans 13 amino acids. From germline, CDR1 is SQVTM and CDR2 ANQGSEA. CDR3 sequence reads: CSTGLVVDNEQFF. The DNA for the CDR3 is TGCAGCACCGGACTAGTCGTTGACAATGAGCAGTTCTTC.

The genes are TRBV3-1 (or the pseudogene TRBV3-2) and TRBJ1-1; TRBD1 matches at 7 bases. Germline CDR1 is LGHDT and CDR2 is YNNKEL (reference sequence). V dropped 1 base and J dropped 3; count of bases not matched to a gene: 5. CDR3 size: 15 residues. The CDR3 DNA reads as TGTGCCAGCAGCCAAGCCAGGGGGAAGGACACTGAAGCTTTCTTT. It yields the protein CASSQARGKDTEAFF.

This rearrangement joins TRBV18 to TRBJ1-5; TRBD1 matches at 9 bases. This CDR3 has 16 residues. In germline, CDR1 is KGHSH, CDR2 LQKENI. After removal of 1 base from V and 3 bases from J, the junction contained 4 bases not matched to a gene. Written as DNA, the CDR3 is TGTGCCAGCTCACCACAGACAGGGGGGAACAATCAGCCCCAGCATTTT. It specifies CASSPQTGGNNQPQHF.

This clone was seen a few times. The CDR3 DNA reads TGTGCCAGCAGTCTAGCGGGGGGGACCCCTAACGAGCAGTACTTC. It yields the protein CASSLAGGTPNEQYF. The gene calls are TRBV7-6 and TRBJ2-7; 12 bases are shared with TRBD2. The CDR3 is 15 amino acids. Unmatched junction bases numbered 8, after V lost 6 bases and J lost 5 bases. Germline V gene lookup returns CDR1 SGHVS and CDR2 FNYEAQ.

This clone was picked up a small number of times. The J gene is TRBJ1-3, the V gene TRBV25-1, with D perhaps TRBD1 (5 bases). Looked up from germline, CDR1 is MGHDK and CDR2 is SYGVNS. Trimming took 6 bases from V and 0 from J, leaving 12 bases between them. The CDR3 contains 15 residues. This CDR3 reads CASSAPGGSGNTIYF. The CDR3 nucleotides are TGTGCCAGCAGCGCGCCGGGGGGCTCTGGAAACACCATATATTTT. The variable domain in full, completed from reference TRBV25-1 and TRBJ1-3, reads EADIYQTPRYLVIGTGKKITLECSQTMGHDKMYWYQQDPGMELHLIHYSYGVNSTEKGDLSSESTVSRIRTEHFPLTLESARPSHTSQYLCASSAPGGSGNTIYFGEGSWLTVV.

The chain recombines TRBV7-9 with TRBJ2-5, with D possibly being TRBD1 (6 bases). The CDR3 runs 15 residues. With 1 base removed from V and 1 base from J, the gap between germline ends came to 10 bases. The germline V gene has CDR1 SEHNR and CDR2 FQNEAQ (reference sequence). The DNA for the CDR3 is TGTGCCAGCAGCTTAGTCCTAGGGGGCCAAGAGACCCAGTACTTC. It yields the protein CASSLVLGGQETQYF.

The chain combines TRBV2 with TRBJ2-1; 11 positions match TRBD1. V was clipped by 4 bases and J by 5 bases; unmatched bases: 4. The CDR3 length is 15 residues. Germline V lookup: CDR1 SNHLY, CDR2 FYNNEI. In DNA, the CDR3 is TGTGCCAGCAGTGGGACAGGGGGCGCCGACAATGAGCAGTTCTTC. Protein: CASSGTGGADNEQFF. Using reference TRBV2 and TRBJ2-1 for the parts outside the CDR3, the full variable domain is EPEVTQTPSHQVTQMGQEVILRCVPISNHLYFYWYRQILGQKVEFLVSFYNNEISEKSEIFDDQFSVERPDGSNFTLKIRSTKLEDSAMYFCASSGTGGADNEQFFGPGTRLTVL.

The J gene is TRBJ2-5, the V gene TRBV15, with D tentatively TRBD2 (7 bases). The CDR3 is 15 amino acids. CDR1 and CDR2 from the germline V gene are LNHNV and YYDKDF (reference sequence). Deletions cut 0 bases from V and 3 bases from J, with 11 bases between. In DNA, the CDR3 is TGTGCCACCAGCAGAGATCCGGGGGGCGAAGAGACCCAGTACTTC. The encoded protein is CATSRDPGGEETQYF.

This rearrangement joins TRBV12-3 or TRBV12-4 to TRBJ1-6; D unresolved. V gave up 5 bases and J gave up 8 bases, with 10 bases separating them. This CDR3 comprises 13 residues. CDR3 amino acids: CASSEGDYSPLHF. For the CDR3, the DNA is TGTGCCAGCAGTGAGGGCGATTATTCACCCCTCCACTTT.

The chain recombines TRBV15 with TRBJ1-5; 9 bases agree with TRBD1. The CDR3 has 16 residues. From germline, CDR1 is LNHNV and CDR2 YYDKDF (reference sequence). V lost 4 bases, J lost 3 bases, and 7 bases stayed unmatched. CDR3 coding DNA: TGTGCCACCAGCACTGGACAGGGGCTGGACAATCAGCCCCAGCATTTT. This translates into CATSTGQGLDNQPQHF.

The rearrangement links TRBV29-1 to TRBJ1-5; D unclear. The length of the CDR3 is 13 residues. V lost 4 bases to trimming and J lost 6 bases, with 13 bases between them. From germline, CDR1 is SQVTM and CDR2 ANQGSEA. The CDR3 loop is CSVVEVRGQPQHF. The CDR3 coding sequence is TGCAGCGTTGTCGAGGTTAGAGGTCAGCCCCAGCATTTT.

The chain has TRBV19 and TRBJ2-2; tentative D call: TRBD2 (7 bases). Trimming took off 3 bases at V and 6 bases at J, with 14 bases between the two ends. Per the germline V gene, CDR1 is LNHDA and CDR2 is SQIVND (reference sequence). The CDR3 length is 15 residues. CDR3 region: CASSMSGGSPGELFF. The CDR3 nucleotides read TGTGCCAGTAGTATGTCGGGGGGCTCCCCCGGGGAGCTGTTTTTT.

This chain links TRBV6-4 with TRBJ1-2, with 9 positions matching TRBD1. Germline values: CDR1 MRHNA, CDR2 SNTAGT. This CDR3 contains 13 residues. J lost 6 bases, V lost 4 bases, and 3 bases had no gene match. The CDR3 protein is CASSVTGGNGYTF. CDR3 DNA: TGTGCCAGCAGTGTAACAGGGGGCAATGGCTACACCTTC.

This clone showed up just once. J is TRBJ2-1 and V is TRBV5-6; possible D gene TRBD1, 5 bases. The CDR3 extends over 11 amino acids. V was trimmed by 1 base and J by 15 bases, leaving 11 bases between them. Germline CDR1 reads SGHDT; CDR2 reads YYEEEE. The CDR3 protein is CASSLQGRGFF. The CDR3 nucleotides read TGTGCCAGCAGCTTGCAGGGCCGTGGGTTCTTC.

The chain carries TRBV5-1 and TRBJ2-3; a possible D gene is TRBD1 (5 bases). The germline V gene encodes CDR1 SGHRS and CDR2 YFSETQ. This CDR3 is built from 14 residues. Trimming removed 3 bases at V and 7 bases at J, with 15 bases between. In DNA, the CDR3 is TGCGCCAGCAGCTCTTCCCAGGGCTACAATACGCAGTATTTT. It specifies CASSSSQGYNTQYF.

The genes are TRBV30 and TRBJ2-7, with D maybe TRBD1 (6 bases). V lost 8 bases to trimming and J lost 2 bases, with 13 bases between them. Per the germline V gene, CDR1 is GTSNPN and CDR2 is SVGIG (reference sequence). The CDR3 spans 12 residues. The CDR3 protein is CAQTKGAYEQYF. The CDR3 region has the DNA TGTGCCCAAACGAAGGGGGCCTACGAGCAGTACTTC.